These 11 T cell receptor beta chains came from one sample sequenced in a study of blood T cells in healthy people across ages. A second PCR, run for roughly 6 to 11 cycles, used a sample-barcoded 5' primer plus a J-beta primer mix. TCRdb used MiXCR to reprocess the 5' RACE reads, holding one entry per CDR3 protein. In the table there are fewer than 800,000 distinct CDR3 sequences, 45% to 50% of which are singletons. The sequencing sample was made of blood. Receptor source: a woman between 55 and 75 years old in good health.

This sequence joins TRBV20-1 and TRBJ2-3; tentatively, D is TRBD2 (6 bases). In germline, CDR1 is DFQATT, CDR2 SNEGSKA (reference sequence). Trimming took 6 bases from V and 3 from J, leaving 16 bases between them. The CDR3 sequence is 14 residues long. The CDR3: CSASAGGITDTQYF. Here the CDR3 DNA reads TGCAGTGCGTCGGCTGGCGGGATTACAGATACGCAGTATTTT.

The chain's CDR3 is CASSPAGKNEKLFF. In nucleotides, the CDR3 is TGTGCCAGCTCACCAGCAGGAAAGAATGAAAAACTGTTTTTT. The chain couples TRBV18 to TRBJ1-4; D uncertain. Trimming shortened V by 2 bases and J by 5 bases, and 9 bases separated the two germline ends. Germline V gives CDR1 KGHSH, CDR2 LQKENI. This CDR3 contains 14 residues.

This clonotype has just a few counts. The gene calls are TRBV7-9 and TRBJ2-5; 8 bases align to TRBD2. J lost 3 bases, V lost 2 bases, and 2 bases had no gene match. The CDR3 extends over 14 amino acids. In germline, CDR1 is SEHNR, CDR2 FQNEAQ (reference sequence). The CDR3 nucleotides are TGTGCCAGCAGCTTAAGCGGGGGTAAAGAGACCCAGTACTTC. This translates into CASSLSGGKETQYF.

The V gene is TRBV9, the J gene TRBJ2-3; TRBD1 aligns across 9 bases. Trimming at V came to 0 bases and at J to 1 base, leaving 6 bases not matched to a gene. CDR3 length equals 17 residues. Germline values: CDR1 SGDLS, CDR2 YYNGEE. CDR3 loop: CASSVGQGVGRTDTQYF. CDR3 nucleotides: TGTGCCAGCAGCGTAGGACAGGGGGTCGGCCGCACAGATACGCAGTATTTT.

This clonotype came up a few times. This rearrangement joins TRBV18 to TRBJ1-4; D ambiguous. V lost 2 bases, J lost 0 bases, and 7 bases lay in between. The V gene's germline CDR1 is KGHSH and CDR2 LQKENI. The CDR3 has 15 residues. The DNA of the CDR3 is TGTGCCAGCTCACCAAGGCTTGCAACTAATGAAAAACTGTTTTTT. Amino acid sequence: CASSPRLATNEKLFF. The variable domain in full, with the rest retrieved from reference TRBV18 and TRBJ1-4, is NAGVMQNPRHLVRRRGQEARLRCSPMKGHSHVYWYRQLPEEGLKFMVYLQKENIIDESGMPKERFSAEFPKEGPSILRIQQVVRGDSAAYFCASSPRLATNEKLFFGSGTQLSVL.

The chain recombines TRBV20-1 with TRBJ2-5; perhaps TRBD1 as D (6 bases). The DNA end lines up better with TRBJ2-7; the J call may be wrong. The germline CDR1 and CDR2 sequences are DFQATT and SNEGSKA (reference sequence). The CDR3 has 13 amino acids. The CDR3 protein is CSARNRDRYEQYF. The CDR3 nucleotides are TGCAGTGCTAGAAACAGGGATCGGTACGAGCAGTACTTC.

This clonotype was seen a few times. The chain recombines TRBV7-2 with TRBJ2-1, with D perhaps given as TRBD1 or TRBD2 (5 bases each). CDR3 size: 15 residues. The V gene's germline CDR1 is SGHTA and CDR2 FQGNSA. The germline V and J ends were trimmed by 2 bases and 2 bases, with 10 bases remaining between them. CDR3 sequence (DNA): TGTGCCAGCAGCTTATTGGGGGACCCCTACAATGAGCAGTTCTTC. It encodes CASSLLGDPYNEQFF.

The chain combines TRBV12-3 or TRBV12-4 with TRBJ2-1; either TRBD1 or TRBD2 may supply D (6 bases each). The CDR3 covers 15 residues. V shed 3 bases and J shed 3 bases, with 12 bases lying between them. CDR3 sequence: CASSFSGGGYNEQFF. The CDR3 bases are TGTGCCAGCAGTTTCAGTGGAGGGGGCTACAATGAGCAGTTCTTC.

DNA for the CDR3: TGCAGTGCGAGGACAGGGGGCGCGAATTCACCCCTCCACTTT. Translating gives CSARTGGANSPLHF. The chain combines TRBV20-1 with TRBJ1-6, with 11 bases fitting TRBD1. V shed 6 bases, J shed 7 bases, and the junction held 5 bases outside the gene matches. Germline values: CDR1 DFQATT, CDR2 SNEGSKA (reference sequence). The CDR3 covers 14 residues.

DNA of the CDR3: TGCGCCAGCAGCTTTGAGACCCAGTACTTC. Translation: CASSFETQYF. The V and J genes are TRBV5-1 and TRBJ2-5, with D unclear. Germline-derived CDR1 and CDR2 are SGHRS and YFSETQ. The V end lost 2 bases, the J end lost 5 bases, and 1 base lay between the germline ends. The CDR3 is 10 residues long.

This clonotype was counted once. V and J are TRBV20-1 and TRBJ2-7; D is unresolved. Germline lookup yields CDR1 DFQATT and CDR2 SNEGSKA (reference sequence). CDR3 length equals 14 residues. Trimming removed 0 bases at V and 0 bases at J, with 9 bases between. The CDR3 DNA follows: TGCAGTGCTAGAGATGTAGGTGCCTCCTACGAGCAGTACTTC. It codes for CSARDVGASYEQYF.